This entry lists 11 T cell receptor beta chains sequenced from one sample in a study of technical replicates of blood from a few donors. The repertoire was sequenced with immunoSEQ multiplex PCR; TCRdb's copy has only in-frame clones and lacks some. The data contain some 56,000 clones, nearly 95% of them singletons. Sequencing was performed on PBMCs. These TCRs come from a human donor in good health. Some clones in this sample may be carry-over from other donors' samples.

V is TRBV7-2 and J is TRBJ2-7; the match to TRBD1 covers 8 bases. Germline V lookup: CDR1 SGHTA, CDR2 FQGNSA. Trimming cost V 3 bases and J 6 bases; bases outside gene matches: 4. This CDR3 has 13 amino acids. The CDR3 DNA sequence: TGTGCCAGCAGCTTCGACAGGGGCCGCGAGCAGTACTTC. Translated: CASSFDRGREQYF.

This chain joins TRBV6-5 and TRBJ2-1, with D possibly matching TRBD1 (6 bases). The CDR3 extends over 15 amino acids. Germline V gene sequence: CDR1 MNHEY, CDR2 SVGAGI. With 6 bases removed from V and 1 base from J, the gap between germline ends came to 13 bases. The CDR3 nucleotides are TGTGCCAGCAGCTCCGACAGGATATCCTACAATGAGCAGTTCTTC. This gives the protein CASSSDRISYNEQFF.

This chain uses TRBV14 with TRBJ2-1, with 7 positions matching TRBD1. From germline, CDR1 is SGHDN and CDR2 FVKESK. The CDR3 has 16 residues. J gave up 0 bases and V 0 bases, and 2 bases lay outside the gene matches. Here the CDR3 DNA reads TGTGCCAGCAGCCAAGAAGGGACAGTCTCCTACAATGAGCAGTTCTTC. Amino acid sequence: CASSQEGTVSYNEQFF.

The CDR3 spells CAWRTGGSYTF. The CDR3 DNA sequence: TGTGCCTGGAGGACAGGGGGCAGCTACACCTTC. The chain has TRBV30 and TRBJ1-2; 10 bases line up with TRBD1. Germline CDR1 is GTSNPN and CDR2 is SVGIG (reference sequence). This CDR3 comprises 11 residues. Losses at the gene ends were 3 bases for V and 9 bases for J; bases not matched to a gene: 1.

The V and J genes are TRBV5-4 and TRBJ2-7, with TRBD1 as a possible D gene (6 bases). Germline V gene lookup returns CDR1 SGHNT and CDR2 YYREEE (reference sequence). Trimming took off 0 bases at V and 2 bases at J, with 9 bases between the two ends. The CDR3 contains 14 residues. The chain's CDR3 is CASSLVQGPYEQYF. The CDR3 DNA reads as TGTGCCAGCAGCTTGGTTCAGGGGCCCTACGAGCAGTACTTC.

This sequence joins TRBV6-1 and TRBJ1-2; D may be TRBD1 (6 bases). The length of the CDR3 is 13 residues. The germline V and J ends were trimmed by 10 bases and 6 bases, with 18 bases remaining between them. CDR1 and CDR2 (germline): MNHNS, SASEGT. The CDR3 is CATAGQLVHGYTF. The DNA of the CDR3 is TGTGCCACCGCAGGACAGTTAGTCCATGGCTACACCTTC.

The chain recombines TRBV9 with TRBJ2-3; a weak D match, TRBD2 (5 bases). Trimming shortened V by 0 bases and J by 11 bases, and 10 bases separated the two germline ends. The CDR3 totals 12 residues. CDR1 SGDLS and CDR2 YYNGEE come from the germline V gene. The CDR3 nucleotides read TGTGCCAGCAGCGTAGAGCCCGAGGGGCAGTATTTT. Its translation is CASSVEPEGQYF.

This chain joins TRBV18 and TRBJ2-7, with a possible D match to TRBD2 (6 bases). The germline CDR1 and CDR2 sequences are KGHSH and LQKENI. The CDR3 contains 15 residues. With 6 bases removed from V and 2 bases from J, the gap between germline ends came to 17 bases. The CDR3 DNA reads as TGTGCCAGCTCGGAGGGTCAAGTCCCGACCTACGAGCAGTACTTC. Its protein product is CASSEGQVPTYEQYF. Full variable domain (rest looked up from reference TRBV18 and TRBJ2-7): NAGVMQNPRHLVRRRGQEARLRCSPMKGHSHVYWYRQLPEEGLKFMVYLQKENIIDESGMPKERFSAEFPKEGPSILRIQQVVRGDSAAYFCASSEGQVPTYEQYFGPGTRLTVT.

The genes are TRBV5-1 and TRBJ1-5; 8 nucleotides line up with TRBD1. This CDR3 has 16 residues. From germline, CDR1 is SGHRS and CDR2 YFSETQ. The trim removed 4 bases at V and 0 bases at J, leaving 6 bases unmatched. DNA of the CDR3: TGCGCCAGCAGCAGCGGACAGGGTGGTAGCAATCAGCCCCAGCATTTT. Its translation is CASSSGQGGSNQPQHF.

CDR3 nucleotides: TGTGCCAGCAGCTTCGACAGGGGCGCGAACACTGAAGCTTTCTTT. It yields the protein CASSFDRGANTEAFF. V and J are TRBV7-9 and TRBJ1-1; 8 bases agree with TRBD1. The CDR3 contains 15 residues. The V and J ends lost 3 bases and 1 base, in that order; junction bases with no gene match: 4. Per germline, CDR1 SEHNR and CDR2 FQNEAQ (reference sequence).

The CDR3 DNA is TGTGCCAGCATTCCGGGACTAGCGGGAGGTGAGCAGTTCTTC. Protein product: CASIPGLAGGEQFF. V and J are TRBV28 and TRBJ2-1; 15 bases match TRBD2. Germline loops: CDR1 MDHEN, CDR2 SYDVKM. The junction had 4 bases not matched to a gene; V was cut back by 7 bases and J by 9 bases. This CDR3 is 14 amino acids long.